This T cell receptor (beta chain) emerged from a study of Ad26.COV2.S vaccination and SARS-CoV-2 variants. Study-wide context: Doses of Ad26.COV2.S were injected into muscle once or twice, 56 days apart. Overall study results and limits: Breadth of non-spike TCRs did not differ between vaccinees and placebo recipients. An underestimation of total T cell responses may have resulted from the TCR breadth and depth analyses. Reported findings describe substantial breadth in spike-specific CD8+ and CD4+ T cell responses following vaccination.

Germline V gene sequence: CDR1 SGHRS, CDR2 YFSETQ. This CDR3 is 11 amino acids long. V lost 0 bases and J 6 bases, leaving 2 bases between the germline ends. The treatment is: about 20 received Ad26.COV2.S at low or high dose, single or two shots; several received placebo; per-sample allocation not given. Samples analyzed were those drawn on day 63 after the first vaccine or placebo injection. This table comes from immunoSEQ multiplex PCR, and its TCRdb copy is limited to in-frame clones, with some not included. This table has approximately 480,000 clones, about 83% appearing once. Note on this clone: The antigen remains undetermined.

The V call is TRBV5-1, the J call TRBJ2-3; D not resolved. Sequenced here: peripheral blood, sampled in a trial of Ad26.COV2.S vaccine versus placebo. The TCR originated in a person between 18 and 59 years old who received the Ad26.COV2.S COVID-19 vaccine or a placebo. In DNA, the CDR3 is TGCGCCAGCAGCTTGGCCGATACGCAGTATTTT. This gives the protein CASSLADTQYF.